Included here is one T cell receptor beta chain sequence, with context. Antigen unknown. V gave up 2 bases and J gave up 8 bases, with 22 bases separating them. CDR3 size: 17 residues. Germline V lookup: CDR1 SGHTA, CDR2 FQGNSA. The record originates from a study of cytomegalovirus exposure and HLA in healthy donors. Whole-study results and caveats: Later on, an analysis found that several of the most significant clusters appeared to be linked to common viral pathogens, which included parvovirus B19.

In the PCR, 60 Vbeta and 13 Jbeta primers were used. Sequenced by immunoSEQ multiplex PCR; TCRdb stores in-frame clones only, minus some. The repertoire holds about 190,000 clones, with around 77% as singletons. The rearrangement links TRBV7-2 to TRBJ2-1, with D possibly being TRBD1 (8 bases). This TCR was recovered from a woman under 30 in good health and CMV-seronegative. The sample comprised PBMCs. The CDR3 protein is CASSLNGGTGSSDEQFF. CDR3 in DNA: TGTGCCAGCAGCTTAAACGGGGGGACAGGATCGTCCGATGAGCAGTTCTTC. Full variable domain (missing parts from reference TRBV7-2 and TRBJ2-1): GAGVSQSPSNKVTEKGKDVELRCDPISGHTALYWYRQSLGQGLEFLIYFQGNSAPDKSGLPSDRFSAERTGGSVSTLTIQRTQQEDSAVYLCASSLNGGTGSSDEQFFGPGTRLTVL.